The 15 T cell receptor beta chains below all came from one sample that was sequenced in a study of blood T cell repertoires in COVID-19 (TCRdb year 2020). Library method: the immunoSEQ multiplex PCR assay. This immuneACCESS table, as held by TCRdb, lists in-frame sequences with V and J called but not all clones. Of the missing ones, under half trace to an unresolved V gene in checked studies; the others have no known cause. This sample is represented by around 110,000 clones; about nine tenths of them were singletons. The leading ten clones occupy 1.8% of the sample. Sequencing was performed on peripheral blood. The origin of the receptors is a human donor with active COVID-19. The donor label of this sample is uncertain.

CDR3 amino acids: CASSLAGYQETQYF. CDR3 DNA sequence: TGTGCCAGCAGTCTGGCGGGGTACCAAGAGACCCAGTACTTC. The chain combines TRBV7-9 with TRBJ2-5, with a possible D match to TRBD2 (6 bases). Trimming stripped 6 bases from V and 0 bases from J, with 11 bases between. The CDR3 contains 14 residues. Germline V gene sequence: CDR1 SEHNR, CDR2 FQNEAQ (reference sequence).

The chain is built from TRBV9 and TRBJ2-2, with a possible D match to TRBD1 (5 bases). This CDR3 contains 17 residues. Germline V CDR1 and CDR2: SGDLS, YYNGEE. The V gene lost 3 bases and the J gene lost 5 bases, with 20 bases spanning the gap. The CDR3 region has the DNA TGTGCCAGCAGCGCAGATGGGGCTGTGGTCGTAACCGGGGAGCTGTTTTTT. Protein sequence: CASSADGAVVVTGELFF.

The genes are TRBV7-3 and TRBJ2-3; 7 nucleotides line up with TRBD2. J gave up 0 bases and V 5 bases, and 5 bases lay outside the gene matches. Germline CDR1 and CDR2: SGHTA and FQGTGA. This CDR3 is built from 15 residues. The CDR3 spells CASSTIGGSTDTQYF. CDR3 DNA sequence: TGTGCCAGCAGCACAATCGGGGGGAGCACAGATACGCAGTATTTT. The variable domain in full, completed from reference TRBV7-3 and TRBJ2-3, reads GAGVSQTPSNKVTEKGKYVELRCDPISGHTALYWYRQSLGQGPEFLIYFQGTGAADDSGLPNDRFFAVRPEGSVSTLKIQRTERGDSAVYLCASSTIGGSTDTQYFGPGTRLTVL.

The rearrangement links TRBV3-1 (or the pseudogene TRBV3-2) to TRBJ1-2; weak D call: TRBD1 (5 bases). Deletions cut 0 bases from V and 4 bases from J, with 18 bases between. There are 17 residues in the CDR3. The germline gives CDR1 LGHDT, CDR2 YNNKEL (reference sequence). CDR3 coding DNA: TGTGCCAGCAGCCAAGATGGGGGGGGTAGAGTCATCTATGGCTACACCTTC. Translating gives CASSQDGGGRVIYGYTF.

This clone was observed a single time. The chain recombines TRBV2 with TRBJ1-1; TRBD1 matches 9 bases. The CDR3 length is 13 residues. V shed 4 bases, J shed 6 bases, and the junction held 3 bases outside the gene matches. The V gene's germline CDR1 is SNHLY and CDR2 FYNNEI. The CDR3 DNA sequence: TGTGCCAGCAGTGGTGGGACAGGGTCTGAAGCTTTCTTT. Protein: CASSGGTGSEAFF.

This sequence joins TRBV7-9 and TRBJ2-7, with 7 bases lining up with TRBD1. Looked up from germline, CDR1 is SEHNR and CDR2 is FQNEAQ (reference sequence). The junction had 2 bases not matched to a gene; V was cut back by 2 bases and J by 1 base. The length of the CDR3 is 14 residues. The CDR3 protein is CASSLRTGSYEQYF. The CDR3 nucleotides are TGTGCCAGCAGCTTAAGGACAGGTTCCTACGAGCAGTACTTC. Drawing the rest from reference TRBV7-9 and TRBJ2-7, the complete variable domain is DTGVSQNPRHKITKRGQNVTFRCDPISEHNRLYWYRQTLGQGPEFLTYFQNEAQLEKSRLLSDRFSAERPKGSFSTLEIQRTEQGDSAMYLCASSLRTGSYEQYFGPGTRLTVT.

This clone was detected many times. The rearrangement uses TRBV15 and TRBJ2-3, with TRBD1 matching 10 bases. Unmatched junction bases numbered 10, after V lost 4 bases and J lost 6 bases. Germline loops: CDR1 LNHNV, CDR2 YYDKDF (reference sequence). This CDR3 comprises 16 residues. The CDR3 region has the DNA TGTGCCACCAGCAAGGGGACAGGGGTATCATCGGATACGCAGTATTTT. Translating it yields CATSKGTGVSSDTQYF.

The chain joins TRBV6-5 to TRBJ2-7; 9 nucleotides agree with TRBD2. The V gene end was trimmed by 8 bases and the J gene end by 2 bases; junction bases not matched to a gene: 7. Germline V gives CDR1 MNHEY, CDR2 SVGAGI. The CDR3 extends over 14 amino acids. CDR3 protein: CASSSGGTTYEQYF. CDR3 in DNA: TGTGCCAGCTCGAGCGGGGGGACAACCTACGAGCAGTACTTC.

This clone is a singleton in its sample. CDR3 nucleotide sequence: TGTGCCAGCAGCTTAGCGGGGACAGCCTCTGAAGCTTTCTTT. Its protein is CASSLAGTASEAFF. The chain employs TRBV11-1 and TRBJ1-1; TRBD1 matches 7 bases. This CDR3 region has 14 residues. Unmatched junction bases numbered 4, after V lost 0 bases and J lost 6 bases. CDR1 is SGHAT, CDR2 FQDESV, per germline (reference sequence).

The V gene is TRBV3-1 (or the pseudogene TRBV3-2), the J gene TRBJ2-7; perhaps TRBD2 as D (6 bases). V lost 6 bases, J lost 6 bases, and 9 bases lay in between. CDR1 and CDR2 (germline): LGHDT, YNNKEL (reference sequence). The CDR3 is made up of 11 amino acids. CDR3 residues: CASRGGGEQYF. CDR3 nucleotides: TGTGCCAGCAGGGGAGGCGGCGAGCAGTACTTC.

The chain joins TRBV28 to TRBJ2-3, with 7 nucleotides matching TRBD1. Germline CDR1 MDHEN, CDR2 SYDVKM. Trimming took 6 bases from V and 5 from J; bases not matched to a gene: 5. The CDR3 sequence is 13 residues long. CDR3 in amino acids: CASRGTGVDTQYF. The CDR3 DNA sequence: TGTGCCAGCAGGGGCACAGGGGTAGATACGCAGTATTTT.

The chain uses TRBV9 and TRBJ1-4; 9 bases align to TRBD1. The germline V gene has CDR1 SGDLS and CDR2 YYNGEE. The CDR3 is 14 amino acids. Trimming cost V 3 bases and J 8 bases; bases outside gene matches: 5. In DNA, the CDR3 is TGTGCCAGCAGCGAGGGACAGGGAGGCGAAAAACTGTTTTTT. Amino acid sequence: CASSEGQGGEKLFF. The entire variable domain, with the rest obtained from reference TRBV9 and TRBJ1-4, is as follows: DSGVTQTPKHLITATGQRVTLRCSPRSGDLSVYWYQQSLDQGLQFLIQYYNGEERAKGNILERFSAQQFPDLHSELNLSSLELGDSALYFCASSEGQGGEKLFFGSGTQLSVL.

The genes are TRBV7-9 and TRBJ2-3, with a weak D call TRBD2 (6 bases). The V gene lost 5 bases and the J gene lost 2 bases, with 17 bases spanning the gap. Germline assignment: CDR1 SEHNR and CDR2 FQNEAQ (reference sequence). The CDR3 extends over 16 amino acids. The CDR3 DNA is TGTGCCAGCAGCCTCACCGGGACTCCCGCCACAGATACGCAGTATTTT. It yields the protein CASSLTGTPATDTQYF.

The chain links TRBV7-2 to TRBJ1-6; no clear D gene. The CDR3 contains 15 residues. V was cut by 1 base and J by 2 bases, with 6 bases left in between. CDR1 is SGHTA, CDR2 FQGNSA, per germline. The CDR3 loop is CASSLDAAYNSPLHF. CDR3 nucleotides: TGTGCCAGCAGCTTAGACGCAGCCTATAATTCACCCCTCCACTTT.

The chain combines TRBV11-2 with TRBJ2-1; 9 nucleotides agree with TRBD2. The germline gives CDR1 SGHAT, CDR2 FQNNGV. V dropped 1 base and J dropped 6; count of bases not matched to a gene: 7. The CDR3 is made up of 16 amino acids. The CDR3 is CASSLVSAGGINEQFF. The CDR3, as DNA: TGTGCCAGCAGCTTAGTTTCGGCGGGGGGGATCAATGAGCAGTTCTTC.